The 19 T cell receptor beta chains given below trace back to one sample, sequenced in a study of blood T cell repertoires in COVID-19. Method: immunoSEQ multiplex PCR; TCRdb's copy keeps in-frame clones and lacks some. The table has 130,000 to 150,000 clones, about nine tenths seen once. Sequencing input: peripheral blood. These receptors all stem from a woman between 45 and 60 years old with acute or convalescent COVID-19.

The V and J genes are TRBV5-1 and TRBJ2-1, with TRBD2 matching over 14 bases. Losses at the gene ends were 4 bases for V and 8 bases for J; bases not matched to a gene: 8. CDR3 length: 16 residues. CDR1 SGHRS and CDR2 YFSETQ come from the germline V gene. The CDR3 loop is CASSGGLAGDADEQFF. The CDR3 nucleotides read TGCGCCAGCAGCGGGGGACTAGCGGGAGATGCCGATGAGCAGTTCTTC.

Worth noting for this clone: Germline and junction disagree at one end, which may indicate a read error. The gene calls are TRBV5-6 and TRBJ2-3; 7 bases are a match to TRBD2. The germline V gene has CDR1 SGHDT and CDR2 YYEEEE. This CDR3 region has 16 residues. Written as DNA, the CDR3 is TGTGCCAGCAGTTTGGGGGGAGGGATCGGCACAGATACGCAGTATTTT. Translating it yields CASSLGGGIGTDTQYF.

The V call is TRBV24-1, the J call TRBJ1-5, with D possibly matching TRBD1 (6 bases). The germline gives CDR1 KGHDR, CDR2 SFDVKD. Deletions cut 3 bases from V and 2 bases from J, with 13 bases between. The CDR3 has 16 amino acids. The CDR3 DNA reads TGTGCCACCAGTGATAGCCCAGGGGCTGGCAATCAGCCCCAGCATTTT. It encodes CATSDSPGAGNQPQHF.

The chain carries TRBV19 and TRBJ1-2; D gene ambiguous. The CDR3 runs 14 residues. Trimming cost V 3 bases and J 4 bases, with 12 bases left between them. CDR1 is LNHDA and CDR2 is SQIVND in the germline V gene (reference sequence). CDR3: CASSIGGPSYGYTF. The CDR3 DNA is TGTGCCAGTAGTATCGGAGGTCCGAGCTATGGCTACACCTTC. Combining the CDR3 with reference TRBV19 and TRBJ1-2 gives the whole variable domain DGGITQSPKYLFRKEGQNVTLSCEQNLNHDAMYWYRQDPGQGLRLIYYSQIVNDFQKGDIAEGYSVSREKKESFPLTVTSAQKNPTAFYLCASSIGGPSYGYTFGSGTRLTVV.

The V gene is TRBV7-9, the J gene TRBJ1-1, with D possibly being TRBD1 (6 bases). V was trimmed by 7 bases and J by 4 bases, leaving 16 bases between them. The CDR3 sequence is 14 residues long. Germline CDR1 and CDR2: SEHNR and FQNEAQ (reference sequence). For the CDR3, the DNA is TGTGCCAGCACCTCTCGTAGGGGGTCCACTGAAGCTTTCTTT. Protein: CASTSRRGSTEAFF.

The chain uses TRBV7-6 and TRBJ1-1; D is perhaps TRBD1 (5 bases). The V gene's germline CDR1 is SGHVS and CDR2 FNYEAQ. With 3 bases removed from V and 4 bases from J, the gap between germline ends came to 12 bases. The CDR3 covers 14 residues. Written as DNA, the CDR3 is TGTGCCAGCAGCTTCCCCATCGGGGGCACTGAAGCTTTCTTT. Protein sequence: CASSFPIGGTEAFF. Looking up the rest from reference TRBV7-6 and TRBJ1-1 gives the full variable domain: GAGVSQSPRYKVTKRGQDVALRCDPISGHVSLYWYRQALGQGPEFLTYFNYEAQQDKSGLPNDRFSAERPEGSISTLTIQRTEQRDSAMYRCASSFPIGGTEAFFGQGTRLTVV.

The genes are TRBV30 and TRBJ2-1; the match to TRBD2 covers 8 bases. V shed 4 bases and J 3 bases; nucleotides not matched to a gene: 8. Germline CDR1 GTSNPN, CDR2 SVGIG (reference sequence). The CDR3 is 15 residues long. The CDR3: CAWTLAGPYYNEQFF. The CDR3 nucleotides are TGTGCCTGGACCTTAGCGGGACCGTACTACAATGAGCAGTTCTTC.

This sequence joins TRBV6-8 and TRBJ1-1; D remains unclear. Trimming stripped 5 bases from V and 0 bases from J, with 10 bases between. CDR3 length: 14 amino acids. Germline-derived CDR1 and CDR2 are MNHGY and SAAAGT. The CDR3 nucleotides read TGTGCCAGCAGTGGTCGAGTTGTGAACACTGAAGCTTTCTTT. It translates to CASSGRVVNTEAFF.

The chain has TRBV5-1 and TRBJ1-5; 7 positions match TRBD1. With V trimmed by 0 bases and J by 0 bases, 3 bases remained unmatched. The CDR3 runs 16 residues. The germline gives CDR1 SGHRS, CDR2 YFSETQ. CDR3 amino acids: CASSLDHRGSNQPQHF. The CDR3, as DNA: TGCGCCAGCAGCTTGGATCACAGGGGTAGCAATCAGCCCCAGCATTTT.

In its sample, this clone was seen a few times. The rearrangement uses TRBV9 and TRBJ1-2; tentative D call: TRBD1 (5 bases). The CDR3 is made up of 13 amino acids. Germline V gene data show CDR1 as SGDLS and CDR2 as YYNGEE. V was cut by 6 bases and J by 2 bases, with 11 bases left in between. The CDR3 loop reads CASIGGSNYGYTF. The CDR3 nucleotides read TGTGCCAGCATTGGGGGGTCGAACTATGGCTACACCTTC. Full variable domain (outside the CDR3, taken from reference TRBV9 and TRBJ1-2): DSGVTQTPKHLITATGQRVTLRCSPRSGDLSVYWYQQSLDQGLQFLIQYYNGEERAKGNILERFSAQQFPDLHSELNLSSLELGDSALYFCASIGGSNYGYTFGSGTRLTVV.

The chain carries TRBV24-1 and TRBJ1-5; no firm D call. CDR3 size: 14 residues. The V end lost 4 bases, the J end lost 0 bases, and 6 bases lay between the germline ends. Germline-derived CDR1 and CDR2 are KGHDR and SFDVKD. The CDR3 nucleotides are TGTGCCACCAGTGAGGGCAGTAGCAATCAGCCCCAGCATTTT. It codes for CATSEGSSNQPQHF.

The chain is built from TRBV3-1 (or the pseudogene TRBV3-2) and TRBJ1-1; tentative D call: TRBD1 (5 bases). Germline V gene sequence: CDR1 LGHDT, CDR2 YNNKEL (reference sequence). The CDR3 spans 13 residues. With 4 bases removed from V and 7 bases from J, the gap between germline ends came to 13 bases. DNA of the CDR3: TGTGCCAGCAGCCTCAGACAAAGGGGTGAAGCTTTCTTT. Translation gives CASSLRQRGEAFF.

V gene TRBV30 combines with J gene TRBJ2-1; TRBD2 agrees at 8 bases. The V gene end was trimmed by 4 bases and the J gene end by 9 bases; junction bases not matched to a gene: 8. The CDR3 runs 13 residues. CDR1 and CDR2 (germline): GTSNPN, SVGIG (reference sequence). CDR3 nucleotides: TGTGCCTGGATCAAAGCGGGAGACAGTGAGCAGTTCTTC. This codes for CAWIKAGDSEQFF.

This clone occurred a few times. This sequence joins TRBV28 and TRBJ1-1, with D perhaps TRBD1 (6 bases). Trimming removed 7 bases from V and 12 bases from J, with 24 bases in between. CDR1 and CDR2 from the germline V gene are MDHEN and SYDVKM. The CDR3 runs 14 residues. The CDR3 coding sequence is TGTGCCAGCAATATCATCCCGGACAGAGGACGGTCTTTCTTT. Translation: CASNIIPDRGRSFF.

This chain connects TRBV3-1 (or the pseudogene TRBV3-2) to TRBJ1-2; weak D call: TRBD1 (5 bases). V was clipped by 4 bases and J by 8 bases, with 11 bases between them. This CDR3 has 12 amino acids. Germline loops: CDR1 LGHDT, CDR2 YNNKEL (reference sequence). The CDR3 region has the DNA TGTGCCAGCAGCCCCCAGGGAGGCGGCTACACCTTC. Translating gives CASSPQGGGYTF.

The chain is built from TRBV4-2 and TRBJ2-1; TRBD2 matches at 9 bases. This CDR3 is built from 17 residues. Germline lookup yields CDR1 LGHNA and CDR2 YNFKEQ. V shed 0 bases and J 4 bases; nucleotides not matched to a gene: 7. Here the CDR3 DNA reads TGTGCCAGCAGCCAAGATCCGAATAGCGGGAGTTACAATGAGCAGTTCTTC. Translated: CASSQDPNSGSYNEQFF.

The chain combines TRBV18 with TRBJ2-1; 14 bases align to TRBD2. CDR1 and CDR2 from the germline V gene are KGHSH and LQKENI. Trimming at V came to 2 bases and at J to 6 bases, leaving 15 bases not matched to a gene. This CDR3 contains 20 residues. The CDR3 region has the DNA TGTGCCAGCTCACCAGAGACAGTCCTTGGACTAGCGGGGGGAACCAATGAGCAGTTCTTC. Its translation is CASSPETVLGLAGGTNEQFF.

The rearrangement links TRBV3-1 (or the pseudogene TRBV3-2) to TRBJ2-7; 8 bases map to TRBD2. CDR3 length equals 13 residues. The J segment lost 6 bases and the V segment lost 1 base, leaving 2 bases of the junction unmatched. Per germline, CDR1 LGHDT and CDR2 YNNKEL (reference sequence). In DNA form, the CDR3 reads TGTGCCAGCAGCCAAGTTACTAGCGGCGAGCAGTACTTC. It is translated as CASSQVTSGEQYF.

This chain joins TRBV12-5 and TRBJ1-1; D remains ambiguous. Germline V CDR1 and CDR2: LGHNT, FRNRAP. The ends were cut back, 5 bases at V and 0 bases at J, with 19 bases in the middle. The CDR3 runs 17 residues. CDR3 amino acids: CASGGRWQRVMNTEAFF. In DNA, the CDR3 is TGTGCTAGTGGTGGGCGGTGGCAGAGGGTAATGAACACTGAAGCTTTCTTT.